The 22 T cell receptor beta chains listed next were all sequenced from one sample in a study of T-cell reconstitution after alpha-beta-depleted transplantation in children. Library preparation (for TCRbeta) was performed with unique molecular identifiers. Each CDR3 protein is one row after TCRdb ran MiXCR on the PCR reads. The sample holds roughly 610,000 distinct CDR3 sequences; more than 9% are singletons and the top ten take less than 5%. This specimen was PBMCs from the stem cell graft donor, taken from the stem cell graft. The origin of the receptors is a human donor who donated a stem cell graft to a child with acute myeloid leukemia.

V is TRBV6-1 and J is TRBJ2-3; D gene ambiguous. Germline V CDR1 and CDR2: MNHNS, SASEGT. Trimming pared 10 bases from V and 2 bases from J, leaving 19 bases between. The CDR3 is 15 amino acids. CDR3 DNA sequence: TGTGCCATGCCGGGTCCTTATACACCCACAGATACGCAGTATTTT. As protein: CAMPGPYTPTDTQYF.

CDR3 region: CSARDRVAGNNEQFF. The CDR3 bases are TGCAGTGCTAGAGATCGGGTAGCGGGGAACAATGAGCAGTTCTTC. The chain couples TRBV20-1 to TRBJ2-1; 8 bases are shared with TRBD2. The junction had 6 bases not matched to a gene; V was cut back by 0 bases and J by 5 bases. The CDR3 covers 15 residues. Looked up from germline, CDR1 is DFQATT and CDR2 is SNEGSKA (reference sequence).

The V and J genes are TRBV7-2 and TRBJ2-2; weak D call: TRBD2 (5 bases). The germline CDR1 and CDR2 sequences are SGHTA and FQGNSA. Between the trimmed V and J ends, which lost 6 bases and 4 bases, there was a span of 15 bases. This CDR3 region has 15 residues. The CDR3 DNA reads TGTGCCAGCAGTCGAACTAGTATAGGCACCGGGGAGCTGTTTTTT. Its translation is CASSRTSIGTGELFF. Looking up the rest from reference TRBV7-2 and TRBJ2-2 gives the full variable domain: GAGVSQSPSNKVTEKGKDVELRCDPISGHTALYWYRQSLGQGLEFLIYFQGNSAPDKSGLPSDRFSAERTGGSVSTLTIQRTQQEDSAVYLCASSRTSIGTGELFFGEGSRLTVL.

The sample holds a few counts of this clonotype. The V call is TRBV20-1, the J call TRBJ1-4; 9 positions agree with TRBD1. The CDR3 is made up of 14 amino acids. The V gene's germline CDR1 is DFQATT and CDR2 SNEGSKA (reference sequence). The ends lost 0 bases at V and 10 bases at J; junction bases unmatched: 6. The CDR3 region has the DNA TGCAGTGCTAGAGAAAGGCGACAGGGGGGAAAACTGTTTTTT. Encoded protein: CSARERRQGGKLFF.

The chain recombines TRBV12-3 or TRBV12-4 with TRBJ1-6; maybe TRBD1 (6 bases). V was cut by 4 bases and J by 5 bases, with 9 bases left in between. The CDR3 loop spans 14 amino acids. The chain's CDR3 is CASSWTENNSPLHF. DNA of the CDR3: TGTGCCAGCAGTTGGACAGAGAATAATTCACCCCTCCACTTT.

The rearrangement links TRBV4-2 to TRBJ2-3; D is unclear. The CDR3 runs to 14 residues. V gave up 1 base and J gave up 1 base, with 6 bases separating them. The germline gives CDR1 LGHNA, CDR2 YNFKEQ. The CDR3 coding sequence is TGTGCCAGCAGCCAAGTTGTGGGCACAGATACGCAGTATTTT. Protein sequence: CASSQVVGTDTQYF.

The genes are TRBV20-1 and TRBJ2-1, with unresolved D. The length of the CDR3 is 13 residues. V was shortened by 4 bases and J by 0 bases, with 7 bases between the two germline ends. Germline values: CDR1 DFQATT, CDR2 SNEGSKA (reference sequence). In DNA form, the CDR3 reads TGCAGTGCTACTCGCGGCTCCTACAATGAGCAGTTCTTC. Protein: CSATRGSYNEQFF.

This chain links TRBV28 with TRBJ1-2; 8 bases match TRBD1. The V gene's germline CDR1 is MDHEN and CDR2 SYDVKM. This CDR3 has 15 amino acids. Trimming took 2 bases from V and 3 from J; bases not matched to a gene: 5. CDR3 DNA sequence: TGTGCCAGCAGTTTAGCGCCAGGGGGCGACTATGGCTACACCTTC. Its protein product is CASSLAPGGDYGYTF.

The J gene is TRBJ2-7, the V gene TRBV7-2; 11 bases are a match to TRBD1. Per the germline V gene, CDR1 is SGHTA and CDR2 is FQGNSA. V shed 3 bases, J shed 2 bases, and the junction held 3 bases outside the gene matches. The CDR3 contains 15 residues. The CDR3 bases are TGTGCCAGCAGCTTGGGACAGGGGGTTCCCTACGAGCAGTACTTC. It yields the protein CASSLGQGVPYEQYF.

This clonotype occurred a few times. The chain carries TRBV7-3 and TRBJ2-1; D gene uncertain. The CDR3 is made up of 12 amino acids. Per germline, CDR1 SGHTA and CDR2 FQGTGA. V lost 2 bases to trimming and J lost 12 bases, with 11 bases between them. The DNA of the CDR3 is TGTGCCAGCAGCTTAGGGGAAGGTGGGCAGTTCTTC. It encodes CASSLGEGGQFF.

This clonotype has more than one count but fewer than ten. The genes are TRBV20-1 and TRBJ2-3; a possible D gene is TRBD1 (5 bases). V lost 6 bases to trimming and J lost 9 bases, with 13 bases between them. This CDR3 region has 11 residues. CDR1 and CDR2 (germline): DFQATT, SNEGSKA (reference sequence). Written as DNA, the CDR3 is TGCAGTGCCAGTAAAAAGGGGACGCAGTATTTT. Its protein is CSASKKGTQYF.

The rearrangement joins TRBV7-2 to TRBJ2-2; unclear D gene. This CDR3 is built from 14 residues. V gave up 5 bases and J gave up 6 bases, with 13 bases separating them. Germline CDR1 is SGHTA and CDR2 is FQGNSA. In nucleotides, the CDR3 is TGTGCCAGCAGCCCCCGCTTCGAATCCGGGGAGCTGTTTTTT. It translates to CASSPRFESGELFF.

This clonotype was recorded many times. The chain carries TRBV27 and TRBJ2-2, with 13 nucleotides matching TRBD2. V gave up 6 bases and J gave up 5 bases; unmatched junction bases: 6. Germline V gene sequence: CDR1 MNHEY, CDR2 SMNVEV (reference sequence). This CDR3 contains 16 residues. The CDR3 here is CASRAGLAGVTGELFF. DNA for the CDR3: TGTGCCAGCAGGGCAGGACTAGCGGGAGTAACCGGGGAGCTGTTTTTT.

This clonotype has a handful of counts. The chain couples TRBV7-3 to TRBJ2-1; D could derive from TRBD1 or TRBD2 (6 bases each). Trimming took off 5 bases at V and 3 bases at J, with 17 bases between the two ends. The CDR3 is 16 residues long. Germline values: CDR1 SGHTA, CDR2 FQGTGA. The DNA of the CDR3 is TGTGCCAGCAGCCCCTTTGGGGGGCTCGGCTACAATGAGCAGTTCTTC. Translation gives CASSPFGGLGYNEQFF.

The CDR3 bases are TGTGCCACCAGTGATCGGGGGGGCTCGAACACCGGGGAGCTGTTTTTT. Translation: CATSDRGGSNTGELFF. V gene TRBV24-1 combines with J gene TRBJ2-2; TRBD2 matches at 8 bases. The germline V gene has CDR1 KGHDR and CDR2 SFDVKD. J lost 0 bases, V lost 3 bases, and 2 bases had no gene match. CDR3 length: 16 residues.

The chain carries TRBV5-1 and TRBJ2-3; 13 bases map to TRBD2. The V and J ends lost 3 bases and 7 bases, in that order; junction bases with no gene match: 17. This CDR3 has 19 residues. Germline lookup yields CDR1 SGHRS and CDR2 YFSETQ. This CDR3 is CASSSHGLAGEAQGNTQYF. The CDR3 nucleotides read TGCGCCAGCAGCTCGCACGGACTAGCGGGAGAGGCCCAAGGGAATACGCAGTATTTT.

The V call is TRBV7-9, the J call TRBJ2-5; TRBD2 agrees at 10 bases. The length of the CDR3 is 16 residues. The germline V gene has CDR1 SEHNR and CDR2 FQNEAQ (reference sequence). Trimming at V came to 5 bases and at J to 5 bases, leaving 11 bases not matched to a gene. CDR3 nucleotide sequence: TGTGCCAGCAGCCCCCGGGTAGCGGGAGGTCTTGAGACCCAGTACTTC. Amino acid sequence: CASSPRVAGGLETQYF.

This clonotype appeared a few times. This chain links TRBV29-1 with TRBJ2-5; 11 nucleotides agree with TRBD2. The CDR3 length is 13 residues. J lost 4 bases, V lost 4 bases, and 2 bases had no gene match. Germline lookup yields CDR1 SQVTM and CDR2 ANQGSEA. CDR3 region: CSVGGLAGETQYF. CDR3 DNA sequence: TGCAGCGTTGGAGGACTAGCGGGAGAGACCCAGTACTTC. The whole variable domain, filled in from reference TRBV29-1 and TRBJ2-5, reads SAVISQKPSRDICQRGTSLTIQCQVDSQVTMMFWYRQQPGQSLTLIATANQGSEATYESGFVIDKFPISRPNLTFSTLTVSNMSPEDSSIYLCSVGGLAGETQYFGPGTRLLVL.

This chain connects TRBV7-8 to TRBJ2-7; the match to TRBD1 covers 8 bases. V lost 5 bases and J lost 6; bases outside the gene matches: 9. CDR3 length: 14 amino acids. Germline V gives CDR1 SGHVS, CDR2 FQNEAQ. CDR3 nucleotides: TGTGCCAGCAGCCCGAGGACAGGGAAGGGCGAGCAGTACTTC. Translated: CASSPRTGKGEQYF.

This clonotype has a handful of counts. V and J are TRBV3-1 and TRBJ1-2, with 10 nucleotides matching TRBD1. The V gene's germline CDR1 is LGHDT and CDR2 YNNKEL (reference sequence). This CDR3 comprises 15 residues. V lost 4 bases, J lost 4 bases, and 6 bases stayed unmatched. The CDR3 DNA sequence: TGTGCCAGCAGCCGAGGACAGGGGGGAAGCTATGGCTACACCTTC. This sequence encodes CASSRGQGGSYGYTF.

This clonotype was recorded at least ten times. This sequence joins TRBV5-1 and TRBJ2-5; 7 bases are a match to TRBD1. The CDR3 consists of 17 residues. V trimming: 3 bases; J trimming: 5 bases; junction bases outside the gene matches: 16. CDR1 is SGHRS, CDR2 YFSETQ, per germline. CDR3 sequence (DNA): TGCGCCAGCAGCTCCACAAGACAGACAGGGTCGGGGGAGACCCAGTACTTC. Its protein product is CASSSTRQTGSGETQYF.

This clonotype was picked up a small number of times. V and J are TRBV9 and TRBJ2-1; either TRBD1 or TRBD2 may fit D (5 bases each). Between the trimmed V and J ends, which lost 5 bases and 6 bases, there was a span of 18 bases. Germline loops: CDR1 SGDLS, CDR2 YYNGEE. This CDR3 is built from 15 residues. The CDR3 loop reads CASSPPGRTFNEQFF. CDR3 DNA: TGTGCCAGCAGTCCCCCGGGACGGACGTTCAATGAGCAGTTCTTC.